What follows is one TCR beta chain and its context. This record comes from a study of CD8 T cells in Susac syndrome. Across the study: Sequenced Susac syndrome patients included 5 or 6 with clinically active disease and eight in remission.

TEMRA cells were FACS-enriched, while CD8+ and CD4+ T cells were negatively isolated. It was with random hexamers that roughly 0.5 to 1 ug RNA was reverse transcribed. By means of immunoSEQ multiplex PCR, TCR beta CDR3 spanning 54 Vbeta and 13 Jbeta underwent amplification. TCRdb re-derived calls from the immunoSEQ multiplex PCR reads in MiXCR, one entry per CDR3 protein. The data contain about 240,000 distinct CDR3 sequences, 90% to 96% of them singletons. Sequenced input: CD4+ T cells from PBMCs. This TCR was sampled from a human donor with Susac syndrome.

The CDR3 is CASSLNRGRGNTEAFF. CDR3 DNA: TGTGCCAGCAGCTTAAACAGGGGGCGCGGGAACACTGAAGCTTTCTTT. The V call is TRBV12-3 or TRBV12-4, the J call TRBJ1-1; 9 bases are a match to TRBD1. The junction had 9 bases not matched to a gene; V was cut back by 6 bases and J by 1 base. The CDR3 contains 16 residues.